Listed below are T cell receptor beta chains from one sample, sequenced in a study of technical replicates of blood from several donors. The method was immunoSEQ multiplex PCR; TCRdb's version includes in-frame clones alone and lacks a portion of them. The profile shows some 99,000 clones, around 96% of them singletons. The sample taken for sequencing was T cells isolated from PBMCs. Receptors were obtained from a human donor in good health. CDR3s include the opening cysteine and the closing phenylalanine or tryptophan. Fields, in order: clone size, J gene, V gene, D gene, CDR3 DNA, CDR3 protein. A D gene is named only where the DNA matches it firmly. Clone size appears in some rows only: once, few, many, or a class for an expanded clone.

clone_size: .
j_call: TRBJ2-1
v_call: TRBV25-1
d_call: TRBD2
cdr3_nt: TGTGCCAGCTTGGGGGGGAGCTCCTACAATGAGCAGTTCTTC
cdr3_aa: CASLGGSSYNEQFF

clone_size: once
j_call: TRBJ2-7
v_call: TRBV9
d_call: .
cdr3_nt: TGTGCCAGCAGCGTAGAGAGCGGGGACAACTACGAGCAGTACTTC
cdr3_aa: CASSVESGDNYEQYF

clone_size: .
j_call: TRBJ1-1
v_call: TRBV7-9
d_call: .
cdr3_nt: TGTGCCAGCAGCCCCGCCCAACAGACTGAAGCTTTCTTT
cdr3_aa: CASSPAQQTEAFF

clone_size: .
j_call: TRBJ2-3
v_call: TRBV4-1
d_call: TRBD2
cdr3_nt: TGCGCCAGCAGCTGGACTAGCGGGAGTACAAGTGCAGATACGCAGTATTTT
cdr3_aa: CASSWTSGSTSADTQYF

clone_size: .
j_call: TRBJ2-5
v_call: TRBV11-2
d_call: TRBD2
cdr3_nt: TGTGCCAGCAGCTTTAGCGGGAGGGACGTTGATGGAGAGACCCAGTACTTC
cdr3_aa: CASSFSGRDVDGETQYF

clone_size: .
j_call: TRBJ2-1
v_call: TRBV14
d_call: TRBD2
cdr3_nt: TGTGCCAGCAGCCTTGGGGTCGTCACTAGCGGATTAAACAATGAGCAGTTCTTC
cdr3_aa: CASSLGVVTSGLNNEQFF

clone_size: .
j_call: TRBJ2-5
v_call: TRBV7-9
d_call: .
cdr3_nt: TGTGCCAGCAGCTCCCATCCCAGTCGCCAGGGGTGGGAGACCCAGTACTTC
cdr3_aa: CASSSHPSRQGWETQYF

clone_size: .
j_call: TRBJ1-2
v_call: TRBV7-2
d_call: .
cdr3_nt: TGTGCCAGCAGCTTAGGGCAGCGCCAAGGCTACACCTTC
cdr3_aa: CASSLGQRQGYTF

clone_size: .
j_call: TRBJ1-4
v_call: TRBV28
d_call: TRBD1
cdr3_nt: TGTGCCAGCAGTGTAGGGGGCAGGGATGAAAAACTGTTTTTT
cdr3_aa: CASSVGGRDEKLFF

clone_size: .
j_call: TRBJ2-7
v_call: TRBV27
d_call: TRBD1
cdr3_nt: TGTGCCAGCAGTTCCGGGACAGGGGGCTACGAGCAGTACTTC
cdr3_aa: CASSSGTGGYEQYF

clone_size: .
j_call: TRBJ2-7
v_call: TRBV18
d_call: .
cdr3_nt: TGTGCCAGCTCACCACGACAGGACCAAGACGAGCAGTACTTC
cdr3_aa: CASSPRQDQDEQYF

clone_size: .
j_call: TRBJ2-7
v_call: TRBV7-9
d_call: .
cdr3_nt: TGTGCCAGCAGCTTGGGGGGGCTGGGGCACGACGAGCAGTACTTC
cdr3_aa: CASSLGGLGHDEQYF

clone_size: .
j_call: TRBJ1-2
v_call: TRBV4-1
d_call: TRBD1
cdr3_nt: TGCGCCAGCAGCCAAGACCCCAGGGGGCGTAACTATGGCTACACCTTC
cdr3_aa: CASSQDPRGRNYGYTF

clone_size: .
j_call: TRBJ1-4
v_call: TRBV6-6
d_call: .
cdr3_nt: TGTGCCAGCAGGCGCGGGACGGACGAAAAACTGTTTTTT
cdr3_aa: CASRRGTDEKLFF